This T cell receptor (beta chain) was sequenced in a study of CD8 T cells in Susac syndrome. V was pared by 4 bases and J by 10 bases, with 9 bases of the junction left unmatched. The germline V gene has CDR1 SGHRS and CDR2 YFSETQ. The CDR3 is made up of 15 amino acids. After extraction with the RNeasy kit, about 0.45 to 1 ug of the RNA was reverse transcribed using random hexamers. The CDR3 of TCR beta was amplified by immunoSEQ multiplex PCR across 54 Vbeta and 13 Jbeta. MiXCR, applied by TCRdb to the immunoSEQ multiplex PCR reads, yields one record per CDR3 protein. Of about 190,000 distinct CDR3 sequences listed, around 95% are singletons.

The sequencing input was CD4+ T cells from PBMCs. This sequence originates from a human donor in good health. The V gene is TRBV5-1, the J gene TRBJ2-1; 12 bases match TRBD1. The CDR3 DNA follows: TGCGCCAGCAGCCTCGAGGGACAGGGGGCTGGAGAGCAGTTCTTC. This encodes CASSLEGQGAGEQFF.